This TCR beta chain was observed in a study of human T cells and chemical hapten exposure. At the level of the study: Patch tests put 0.01% DPC on the upper back, and the results were checked at 6 days.

Stated time point: pre-sensitization, week 0. Treatment indicated: therapeutic diphenylcyclopropenone sensitization with weekly scalp DPC. Sequencing started from total RNA isolated from unfractionated whole blood. The CDR3 sequence is 14 residues long. Germline V CDR1 and CDR2: MNHEY, SVGAGI. V gave up 3 bases and J gave up 2 bases, with 10 bases separating them. Attachment of unique molecular identifiers to individual cDNA molecules was performed in the library. TCRdb fed the RACE reads into MiXCR, producing one record per CDR3 protein. The profile shows 80,000 to 95,000 distinct CDR3 sequences, 9.6% of them singletons.

The specimen comprised whole blood, sampled in connection with sensitization to the hapten diphenylcyclopropenone (DPC). The J gene is TRBJ2-5, the V gene TRBV6-5; no clear D. This TCR derives from a woman aged 40 to 50 with alopecia areata. Some clones in this sample may be carry-over from other donors' samples. The DNA for the CDR3 is TGTGCCAGCAGTTATAACGGAAATCAAGAGACCCAGTACTTC. Translating it yields CASSYNGNQETQYF.